A selection of T cell receptor beta chains follows, all from one sample in a study of cytomegalovirus exposure and HLA in healthy donors. TCRdb's table, derived via immunoSEQ multiplex PCR, lists solely in-frame clones and lacks some. The sample has some 110,000 clones. What was sequenced was PBMCs. The receptor source for this set is a man younger than 35 in good health and CMV-seronegative. The CDR3 runs from the conserved cysteine through the conserved F or W. D genes are given only for firm matches.

>TRBJ1-2|.|TRBV7-9
TGTGCCAGCAGCTTTTCAGGGCGGAGAAACTATGGCTACACCTTC
CASSFSGRRNYGYTF
>TRBJ1-5|.|TRBV5-5
TGTGCCAGCAGCTTGCTCCTCGGGCAGCCCCAGCATTTT
CASSLLLGQPQHF
>TRBJ1-2|.|TRBV30
TGTGCCTGGAGTGTACTTGGGGGCGGGGGCTACACCTTC
CAWSVLGGGGYTF
>TRBJ2-7|TRBD1|TRBV7-3
TGTGCCAGCGCCGGGACAGGGTGGGACGAGCAGTACTTC
CASAGTGWDEQYF
>TRBJ1-1|.|TRBV4-1
TGCGCCAGCAGCCGTTCTAATAGTTCCCCGAACACTGAAGCTTTCTTT
CASSRSNSSPNTEAFF
>TRBJ2-3|.|TRBV18
TGTGCCAGCTCACCCCTGGACGGATACCCGGGGACGCAGTATTTT
CASSPLDGYPGTQYF
>TRBJ1-5|TRBD1|TRBV28
TGTGCCAGCACCTCCAGGGGGCCGGGTAGCAATCAGCCCCAGCATTTT
CASTSRGPGSNQPQHF
>TRBJ2-7|.|TRBV7-2
TGTGCCAGCAGCTTCCGGGGGGCGTACGAGCAGTACTTC
CASSFRGAYEQYF
>TRBJ2-1|.|TRBV7-2
TGTGCCAGCAGCTGGAGCCGGGACTTCCTGATCAATGAGCAGTTCTTC
CASSWSRDFLINEQFF
>TRBJ1-2|TRBD1|TRBV19
TGTGCCAGTAGTGTCGCGGACAGGGGGACGAGTGGCTACACCTTC
CASSVADRGTSGYTF
>TRBJ2-7|TRBD1|TRBV5-6
TGTGCCAGCAGCTCGACCTACAGGGGCCTACTTCAGTACTTC
CASSSTYRGLLQYF
>TRBJ2-5|TRBD2|TRBV30
TGTGCCTGGGACACCGGGACTAGGGGTTTCTCGACCCAGTACTTC
CAWDTGTRGFSTQYF
>TRBJ1-4|.|TRBV11-2
TGTGCCAGCAGCTTAGATACGGGGAATGAAAAACTGTTTTTT
CASSLDTGNEKLFF
>TRBJ2-7|TRBD1|TRBV27
TGTGCCAGCAGTTTATGGGACAGGGTTAACGAGCAGTACTTC
CASSLWDRVNEQYF
>TRBJ1-1|.|TRBV25-1
TGTGCCAGCAGGGAGACAGGACTGAACACTGAAGCTTTCTTT
CASRETGLNTEAFF
>TRBJ2-2|.|TRBV30
TGTGCCTGGAGTGTTGGTGGAGGGACCGGGGAGCTGTTTTTT
CAWSVGGGTGELFF
>TRBJ1-1|.|TRBV11-1
TGTGCCAGCAGCTTAGACAGGAACACTGAAGCTTTCTTT
CASSLDRNTEAFF
>TRBJ1-6|.|TRBV5-6
TGTGCCAGCAGCCCTAGTTCAACGGTCGGTTCACCCCTCCACTTT
CASSPSSTVGSPLHF
>TRBJ1-5|.|TRBV7-2
TGTGCCAGCAGCTCCTCAGGATATCAGCCCCAGCATTTT
CASSSSGYQPQHF
>TRBJ2-1|TRBD2|TRBV7-3
TGTGCCAGCAGCAAAACTAGCGGGGGGGCGGAGCAGTTCTTC
CASSKTSGGAEQFF
>TRBJ1-1|.|TRBV5-1
TGCGCCAGCAGCTTGGGCTTTCGGGAAACTGAAGCTTTCTTT
CASSLGFRETEAFF
>TRBJ2-7|.|TRBV7-9
TGTGCCAGCAGCTTAGGTCCCTCAGGGAATCAGTACTTC
CASSLGPSGNQYF
>TRBJ2-7|.|TRBV11-3
TGTGCCAGCAGCAAGGAGGGGCCCTACGAGCAGTACTTC
CASSKEGPYEQYF
>TRBJ2-4|TRBD1|TRBV19
TGTGCCACCAAACAATCCACAGGGGGTTGGGGCAAAAACATTCAGTACTTC
CATKQSTGGWGKNIQYF
>TRBJ1-1|.|TRBV7-8
TGTGCCAGCAGTCTTTTAGGGGGGAACACTGAAGCTTTCTTT
CASSLLGGNTEAFF
>TRBJ1-1|.|TRBV10-3
TGTGCCATCAGTGAGTCGAGAGGGAATGAAGCTTTCTTT
CAISESRGNEAFF
>TRBJ2-1|TRBD1|TRBV27
TGTGCCAGCAGTTTGTCACAGGGGGCGAAGCAGTTCTTC
CASSLSQGAKQFF
>TRBJ2-1|.|TRBV9
TGTGCCAGCAGCGTAGCATCAGCGGGCAATGAGCAGTTCTTC
CASSVASAGNEQFF
>TRBJ1-5|.|TRBV6-1
TGTGCCAGCAGCAGGGTAAGCAATCAGCCCCAGCATTTT
CASSRVSNQPQHF
>TRBJ2-7|.|TRBV29-1
TGCAGCGTTGATATTACAGGCTCCTACGAGCAGTACTTC
CSVDITGSYEQYF
>TRBJ2-2|.|TRBV23-1
TGCGCCAGCAGTCCCCCGAGACTAGGGAACACCGGGGAGCTGTTTTTT
CASSPPRLGNTGELFF
>TRBJ1-1|.|TRBV5-1
TGCGCCAGCAGCTCAAACCCACAGACATCGAACACTGAAGCTTTCTTT
CASSSNPQTSNTEAFF
>TRBJ1-5|TRBD1|TRBV30
TGTGCCTGGAGTGCGGGACAGGGAGGAAGCAATCAGCCCCAGCATTTT
CAWSAGQGGSNQPQHF
>TRBJ1-1|.|TRBV9
TGTGCCAGCAGCGTATTTGCGGGGAACACTGAAGCTTTCTTT
CASSVFAGNTEAFF
>TRBJ2-7|.|TRBV2
TGTGCCAGCAGTACCGGGACAATCAGAAGCTCCTACGAGCAGTACTTC
CASSTGTIRSSYEQYF
>TRBJ1-4|.|TRBV2
TGTGCCAGTCTTTTGGGGCGATCTAATGAAAAACTGTTTTTT
CASLLGRSNEKLFF
>TRBJ2-1|TRBD2|TRBV18
TGTGCCAGCTCACGACTAGCGGACTACAATGAGCAGTTCTTC
CASSRLADYNEQFF
>TRBJ1-1|TRBD1|TRBV5-4
TGTGCCAGCAGCACCGGGACAGGGGGCTCTGAAGCTTTCTTT
CASSTGTGGSEAFF
>TRBJ1-2|.|TRBV6-1
TGTGCCAGCAGTGAAGGGTTCGCAGGGCCTTATGGCTACACCTTC
CASSEGFAGPYGYTF
>TRBJ2-7|TRBD1|TRBV6-1
TGTGCCAGCAGGGCCGGACAGGGAGGCTACGAGCAGTACTTC
CASRAGQGGYEQYF
>TRBJ2-2|.|TRBV5-1
TGCGCCGCAGGACGCGCTGACTACGCGAACACCGGGGAGCTGTTTTTT
CAAGRADYANTGELFF
>TRBJ2-7|.|TRBV11-2
TGTGCCAGCAGCCCCCAGTGGGGGGTAGGCGGGATCTACGAGCAGTACTTC
CASSPQWGVGGIYEQYF
>TRBJ2-7|.|TRBV18
TGTGCCAGCTCTCCAGGGGCGCAAGAGCAGTACTTC
CASSPGAQEQYF
>TRBJ2-1|TRBD2|TRBV11-3
TGTGCCAGCAGCCATAGGACTAGCGGAGACAATGAGCAGTTCTTC
CASSHRTSGDNEQFF
>TRBJ2-7|TRBD1|TRBV4-1
TGCGCCAGCAGCCCCGGGGACAGGACTCTCTACGAGCAGTACTTC
CASSPGDRTLYEQYF
>TRBJ2-2|TRBD2|TRBV9
TGTGCCAGCAGCTCCCGTGGCGGGACTACCGTACCCGGGGAGCTGTTTTTT
CASSSRGGTTVPGELFF
>TRBJ1-1|.|TRBV11-3
TGTGCCAGCAGCTTAAACTCGAACACTGAAGCTTTCTTT
CASSLNSNTEAFF
>TRBJ1-2|TRBD1|TRBV11-2
TGTGCCAGCAGCTCGACAGGGATCTATGGCTACACCTTC
CASSSTGIYGYTF
>TRBJ2-1|.|TRBV20-1
TGCAGTGCGTCAACTCGGGAGTTCTTC
CSASTREFF
>TRBJ1-4|.|TRBV7-9
TGTGCCAGCAGCTTTGGGTTTGGAGGGGAAAAACTGTTTTTT
CASSFGFGGEKLFF